This TCR beta chain was documented in a study of graft-versus-host responses after intestinal transplantation. Study summary: Transplantation in recipients was multivisceral, liver-intestinal, or isolated intestinal. Among the recipients, all got anti-thymocyte globulin induction and then tacrolimus and steroids for approximately 3 years.

CDR1 is SGHNT and CDR2 is YENEEA in the germline V gene. Losses at the gene ends were 5 bases for V and 3 bases for J; bases not matched to a gene: 7. The CDR3 sequence is 16 residues long. Study conclusions and caveats: Early after transplant, HvG clones declined as circulating GvH clones peaked.

Clones were sequenced by immunoSEQ multiplex PCR, and TCRdb holds only the in-frame ones, with some missing. The table shows about 11,000 clones, with around 32% occurring only once. Sorting was performed after the reaction on proliferating CFSE-low CD3+CD4+ and CD3+CD8+ responders. The J gene is TRBJ1-4, the V gene TRBV11-3; 9 nucleotides line up with TRBD1. Sample: alloreactive CD4+ T cells from a mixed lymphocyte reaction culture, taken before transplantation. This sample's subset: CFSE-low proliferating T cells sorted from roughly 6-day pre-transplant mixed lymphocyte reaction (GvH or HvG direction). The clonotype was recovered from a human patient who was an organ donor for intestinal transplantation. CDR3 protein: CASSRDRVRANEKLFF. DNA of the CDR3: TGTGCCAGCAGCAGGGACAGGGTAAGGGCTAATGAAAAACTGTTTTTT. The whole variable domain, filled in from reference TRBV11-3 and TRBJ1-4, reads EAGVVQSPRYKIIEKKQPVAFWCNPISGHNTLYWYLQNLGQGPELLIRYENEEAVDDSQLPKDRFSAERLKGVDSTLKIQPAELGDSAVYLCASSRDRVRANEKLFFGSGTQLSVL.